Listed here are 7 T cell receptor beta chains from one sample, sequenced in a study of OX40 agonist ivuxolimab in advanced cancers. Library generation was performed with the immunoSEQ multiplex PCR assay. TCRdb retrieved this table from immuneACCESS and kept in-frame rearrangements only. Not all clones are present; in checked studies, unresolved V genes account for under half, and no reason is known for the remainder. This sample gives some 60,000 clones in total; 91% of them show up just once. Jointly, the top ten make up approximately 4.2% of the sample. The sample consisted of CD4+ or CD8+ T cells sorted from blood, taken in a trial of the OX40 agonist ivuxolimab. These receptors were taken from an adult with an advanced solid tumor such as melanoma, head and neck, liver or kidney cancer.

This clone has only one observation. This chain uses TRBV11-3 with TRBJ2-1; no reliable D call. The germline V and J ends were trimmed by 5 bases and 9 bases, with 11 bases remaining between them. This CDR3 has 12 residues. Germline loops: CDR1 SGHNT, CDR2 YENEEA. The CDR3 sequence: CASSLVSGEQFF. CDR3 nucleotide sequence: TGTGCCAGCAGCCTGGTCTCAGGTGAGCAGTTCTTC. The full variable domain, in which reference TRBV11-3 and TRBJ2-1 provide the parts outside the CDR3, is EAGVVQSPRYKIIEKKQPVAFWCNPISGHNTLYWYLQNLGQGPELLIRYENEEAVDDSQLPKDRFSAERLKGVDSTLKIQPAELGDSAVYLCASSLVSGEQFFGPGTRLTVL.

This clone was seen a handful of times. The genes are TRBV28 and TRBJ2-5, with 9 bases that match TRBD1. The V gene's germline CDR1 is MDHEN and CDR2 SYDVKM. V trimming: 6 bases; J trimming: 4 bases; junction bases outside the gene matches: 3. This CDR3 is built from 13 residues. This chain's CDR3 is CASRKTGGETQYF. DNA of the CDR3: TGTGCCAGCAGGAAGACAGGGGGAGAGACCCAGTACTTC. Full variable domain (missing parts from reference TRBV28 and TRBJ2-5): DVKVTQSSRYLVKRTGEKVFLECVQDMDHENMFWYRQDPGLGLRLIYFSYDVKMKEKGDIPEGYSVSREKKERFSLILESASTNQTSMYLCASRKTGGETQYFGPGTRLLVL.

This clone was recorded a few times. J is TRBJ2-7 and V is TRBV7-8, with D maybe TRBD2 (6 bases). Trimming took 5 bases from V and 4 from J, leaving 9 bases between them. This CDR3 comprises 12 residues. CDR1 SGHVS and CDR2 FQNEAQ come from the germline V gene. The CDR3 DNA reads as TGTGCCAGCAGCCCGGCGGGATACGAGCAGTACTTC. It specifies CASSPAGYEQYF.

V and J are TRBV11-2 and TRBJ2-5; 11 nucleotides line up with TRBD2. Germline lookup yields CDR1 SGHAT and CDR2 FQNNGV. Germline trimming cut 5 bases from V and 4 bases from J; bases unmatched to any gene: 15. The CDR3 has 18 amino acids. The chain's CDR3 is CASSPTAGGLAGGETQYF. The CDR3 DNA follows: TGTGCCAGCAGCCCAACCGCAGGGGGTCTAGCGGGAGGAGAGACCCAGTACTTC.

This clone was counted a single time. The chain is built from TRBV7-9 and TRBJ2-1; 11 bases map to TRBD2. The length of the CDR3 is 15 residues. Germline V gene sequence: CDR1 SEHNR, CDR2 FQNEAQ (reference sequence). The V and J ends lost 5 bases and 7 bases, in that order; junction bases with no gene match: 7. DNA of the CDR3: TGTGCCAGCAGCCAACTAGCGGGAGTGAAAAATGAGCAGTTCTTC. Protein sequence: CASSQLAGVKNEQFF. Using reference TRBV7-9 and TRBJ2-1 for the parts outside the CDR3, the full variable domain is DTGVSQNPRHKITKRGQNVTFRCDPISEHNRLYWYRQTLGQGPEFLTYFQNEAQLEKSRLLSDRFSAERPKGSFSTLEIQRTEQGDSAMYLCASSQLAGVKNEQFFGPGTRLTVL.

The chain recombines TRBV6-6 with TRBJ2-3, with a tentative D call TRBD1 (5 bases). Trimming took off 6 bases at V and 1 base at J, with 17 bases between the two ends. Germline-derived CDR1 and CDR2 are MNHNY and SVGAGI (reference sequence). This CDR3 is 16 amino acids long. The CDR3 region is CASSSLDSHRTDTQYF. As DNA, the CDR3 is TGTGCCAGCAGCTCCCTTGACAGCCACCGCACAGATACGCAGTATTTT.

The chain uses TRBV6-5 and TRBJ2-1; no definite D call. The V and J ends lost 6 bases and 6 bases respectively, with 12 bases between them. CDR3 size: 13 residues. Per the germline V gene, CDR1 is MNHEY and CDR2 is SVGAGI. The chain's CDR3 is CASSLGEFNEQFF. The DNA for the CDR3 is TGTGCCAGCAGCCTTGGGGAATTCAATGAGCAGTTCTTC.